Sequencing of this TCR beta chain was carried out in a study of blood T cell repertoires in COVID-19. On the study more broadly: COVID-19 samples, acute and convalescent, were from the United States, Italy and Spain. The analysed material was cDNA or gDNA that came from T cells, B-cell-depleted T cells, or PBMCs.

Per the study methods: Estimation of nucleated cell counts relied on the amplification of reference gene primers. The protocol was immunoSEQ multiplex PCR, while the TCRdb copy is restricted to in-frame clones and leaves out a portion. V and J calls and clone size are those listed in that table; D and trimming were worked out from the DNA. Among about 110,000 clones listed, about 80% were seen once. This clonotype was sampled from a woman aged 55-75 years with acute or convalescent COVID-19. The specimen was peripheral blood.

CDR3 loop: CASSLAGREGIELFF. In nucleotides, the CDR3 is TGTGCCAGCAGCTTAGCCGGGAGAGAAGGGATAGAACTGTTTTTT. This chain connects TRBV11-2 to TRBJ1-4; D not resolved. This CDR3 has 15 residues. Trimming pared 1 base from V and 12 bases from J, leaving 18 bases between. Germline loops: CDR1 SGHAT, CDR2 FQNNGV.